The source of this T cell receptor beta chain is a study of shared clonotypes between healthy human individuals. The germline CDR1 and CDR2 sequences are LGHNA and YSLEER. The CDR3 runs to 16 residues. Between the trimmed V and J ends, which lost 2 bases and 3 bases, there was a span of 14 bases. This clone has only one observation. A deep-level run was used for the assay. Genomic DNA per cell subset filled all wells of several immunoSEQ plates. Libraries were prepared by immunoSEQ multiplex PCR; TCRdb keeps only in-frame clonotypes and omits some of them. The table records some 1 million clones, roughly 80% of them present only once. Donors were healthy HIV-negative adults without recently reported acute infections or vaccinations. Splitting of CD4+ cells produced CD45RA+ naive and CD45RA-negative memory subsets.

This receptor was identified in a man aged 18 to 29 in good health. What was sequenced was memory CD4+ T cells sorted from blood. The subset: CD45RA-negative fraction. The V call is TRBV4-3, the J call TRBJ1-5; D may be TRBD1 (5 bases). CDR3 sequence reads: CASSQLPWTNNQPQHF. The CDR3 DNA reads TGCGCCAGCAGCCAACTGCCGTGGACAAACAATCAGCCCCAGCATTTT.